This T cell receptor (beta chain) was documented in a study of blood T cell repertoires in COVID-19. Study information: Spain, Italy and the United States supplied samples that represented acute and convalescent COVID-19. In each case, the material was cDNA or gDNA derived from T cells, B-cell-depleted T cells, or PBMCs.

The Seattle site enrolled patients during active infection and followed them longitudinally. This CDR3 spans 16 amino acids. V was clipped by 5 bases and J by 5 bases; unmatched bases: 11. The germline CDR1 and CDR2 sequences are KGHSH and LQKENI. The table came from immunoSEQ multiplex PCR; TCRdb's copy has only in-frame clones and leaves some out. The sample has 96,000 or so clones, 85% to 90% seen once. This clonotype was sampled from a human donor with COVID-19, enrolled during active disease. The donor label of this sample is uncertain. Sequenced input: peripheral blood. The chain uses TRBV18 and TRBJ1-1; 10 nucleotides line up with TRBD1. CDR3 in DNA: TGTGCCAGCTCATTGAATTTTAGGACAGGGGGAACTGAAGCTTTCTTT. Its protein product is CASSLNFRTGGTEAFF.